The 25 T cell receptor beta chains presented below share a single source sample, sequenced in a study of CD8 T cells in ankylosing spondylitis. TCRdb re-derived calls from the 5' RACE reads in MiXCR, one entry per CDR3 protein. The sample holds some 54,000 distinct CDR3 sequences, less than 8.5% seen once. The sample consisted of blood, either unsorted or a sorted T cell fraction (not recorded which). These receptors originate from a female donor with ankylosing spondylitis or in good health (not recorded which).

This clonotype was counted ten times or more. For the CDR3, the DNA is TGCGCCAGCAGTCGGGACCGCCGCTCCTACGAGCAGTACTTC. It specifies CASSRDRRSYEQYF. This chain uses TRBV4-3 with TRBJ2-7; D is perhaps TRBD1 or TRBD2 (5 bases each). Per the germline V gene, CDR1 is LGHNA and CDR2 is YSLEER. The CDR3 totals 14 residues. Trimming took 6 bases from V and 0 from J, leaving 12 bases between them.

This clonotype occurred many times. CDR3 in amino acids: CASSLGRRSPNTGELFF. The CDR3 DNA reads as TGCGCCAGCAGCTTAGGGCGAAGATCACCGAACACCGGGGAGCTGTTTTTT. This rearrangement joins TRBV5-1 to TRBJ2-2; D is unresolved. This CDR3 comprises 17 residues. Germline V gene lookup returns CDR1 SGHRS and CDR2 YFSETQ. V was pared by 2 bases and J by 0 bases, with 14 bases between.

The sample holds many counts of this clonotype. The V gene is TRBV5-1, the J gene TRBJ1-1; D is ambiguous. Trimming left V 3 bases short and J 6 bases short, with 21 bases between. This CDR3 is 16 amino acids long. CDR1 and CDR2 from the germline V gene are SGHRS and YFSETQ. CDR3 bases: TGCGCCAGCAGCTACCCCTCCGAGACCCATGTCTCTGAAGCTTTCTTT. It encodes CASSYPSETHVSEAFF.

This clonotype occurred many times. The chain combines TRBV10-3 with TRBJ1-1; 8 nucleotides agree with TRBD1. The CDR3 is 13 residues long. V lost 10 bases, J lost 1 base, and 5 bases stayed unmatched. The germline gives CDR1 ENHRY, CDR2 SYGVKD. The CDR3 loop reads CATLGQANTEAFF. The CDR3, as DNA: TGTGCCACCCTGGGACAGGCGAACACTGAAGCTTTCTTT.

This clonotype came up many times. The CDR3 coding sequence is TGCAGTGCTGGGACCGTTCGGGAGACCCAGTACTTC. Protein sequence: CSAGTVRETQYF. V usage is TRBV20-1 and J usage is TRBJ2-5; the D call may be TRBD1 or TRBD2 (5 bases each). CDR1 DFQATT and CDR2 SNEGSKA come from the germline V gene (reference sequence). V was trimmed by 5 bases and J by 5 bases, leaving 12 bases between them. The CDR3 covers 12 residues.

In its sample, this clonotype was seen many times. V gene TRBV5-6 combines with J gene TRBJ1-6; D remains ambiguous. Looked up from germline, CDR1 is SGHDT and CDR2 is YYEEEE. V gave up 0 bases and J gave up 7 bases, with 11 bases separating them. There are 15 residues in the CDR3. In DNA, the CDR3 is TGTGCCAGCAGCTTGGTCGAGGGAAAGAATTCACCCCTCCACTTT. Its translation is CASSLVEGKNSPLHF.

This clonotype was observed a handful of times. The rearrangement links TRBV30 to TRBJ1-5; D is possibly TRBD1 (6 bases). CDR1 and CDR2 from the germline V gene are GTSNPN and SVGIG (reference sequence). This CDR3 is 14 amino acids long. V lost 3 bases and J lost 3, with 12 bases in between. The chain's CDR3 is CAWSRTGINQPQHF. The CDR3 DNA sequence: TGTGCCTGGAGCCGTACAGGGATCAATCAGCCCCAGCATTTT.

The chain recombines TRBV7-2 with TRBJ2-3; 7 positions match TRBD1. The germline gives CDR1 SGHTA, CDR2 FQGNSA. The CDR3 runs to 14 residues. V gave up 3 bases and J gave up 4 bases; unmatched junction bases: 4. The CDR3 coding sequence is TGTGCCAGCAGCTTCTCAGACAGGGCAGATACGCAGTATTTT. Amino acid sequence: CASSFSDRADTQYF. The whole variable domain, remainder taken from reference TRBV7-2 and TRBJ2-3, is GAGVSQSPSNKVTEKGKDVELRCDPISGHTALYWYRQSLGQGLEFLIYFQGNSAPDKSGLPSDRFSAERTGGSVSTLTIQRTQQEDSAVYLCASSFSDRADTQYFGPGTRLTVL.

This clonotype was seen many times. The germline gene is not matched at one end of the junction; a read error may be the cause. The V call is TRBV7-3, the J call TRBJ1-6; 9 bases are shared with TRBD1. Per germline, CDR1 SGHTA and CDR2 FQGTGA. The length of the CDR3 is 14 residues. The CDR3 reads CASSLRQGESPLHF. CDR3 sequence (DNA): TGTGCCAGCAGTTTAAGACAGGGGGAATCACCCCTCCACTTT.

In its sample, this clonotype was seen many times. The genes are TRBV11-2 and TRBJ2-4; D gene ambiguous. The germline CDR1 and CDR2 sequences are SGHAT and FQNNGV. There are 14 residues in the CDR3. The germline V and J ends were trimmed by 5 bases and 1 base, with 9 bases remaining between them. CDR3 loop: CASSPREAKNIQYF. As DNA, the CDR3 is TGTGCCAGCAGCCCTCGAGAGGCCAAAAACATTCAGTACTTC. The whole variable domain, remainder taken from reference TRBV11-2 and TRBJ2-4, is EAGVAQSPRYKIIEKRQSVAFWCNPISGHATLYWYQQILGQGPKLLIQFQNNGVVDDSQLPKDRFSAERLKGVDSTLKIQPAKLEDSAVYLCASSPREAKNIQYFGAGTRLSVL.

This clonotype occurred many times. The chain combines TRBV10-3 with TRBJ1-3, with 8 positions matching TRBD1. V lost 0 bases, J lost 0 bases, and 4 bases stayed unmatched. The CDR3 contains 17 residues. Germline V CDR1 and CDR2: ENHRY, SYGVKD. The CDR3 DNA follows: TGTGCCATCAGTGAGTCTTGGACAGGGAGCTCTGGAAACACCATATATTTT. Protein product: CAISESWTGSSGNTIYF.

The table lists this clonotype with many counts. The rearrangement joins TRBV12-3 or TRBV12-4 to TRBJ1-2; D is unresolved. There are 12 residues in the CDR3. The germline V and J ends were trimmed by 8 bases and 4 bases, with 11 bases remaining between them. The CDR3 DNA is TGTGCCAGCTCGCCGGCGGGCTATGGCTACACCTTC. This encodes CASSPAGYGYTF.

This clonotype was found many times. V usage is TRBV6-6 and J usage is TRBJ1-2, with 7 bases identical to TRBD1. Germline CDR1 is MNHNY and CDR2 is SVGAGI (reference sequence). The CDR3 spans 12 residues. The V segment lost 6 bases and the J segment 8 bases; nucleotides outside the gene matches: 6. In DNA, the CDR3 is TGTGCCAGCAGGTTAACAGGGGTGGGCTACACCTTC. Amino acids: CASRLTGVGYTF.

This clonotype was picked up many times. This chain links TRBV3-1 with TRBJ1-6, with D maybe TRBD1 (5 bases). Trimming took off 4 bases at V and 7 bases at J, with 11 bases between the two ends. The CDR3 extends over 14 amino acids. Germline lookup yields CDR1 LGHDT and CDR2 YNNKEL (reference sequence). CDR3 in DNA: TGTGCCAGCAGCCTGGGACCGAGAAATTCACCCCTCCACTTT. Amino acid sequence: CASSLGPRNSPLHF.

This clonotype was seen ten or more times. The chain combines TRBV20-1 with TRBJ1-2; no reliable D call. Germline V CDR1 and CDR2: DFQATT, SNEGSKA (reference sequence). The V gene lost 0 bases and the J gene lost 0 bases, with 17 bases spanning the gap. The CDR3 contains 17 residues. The CDR3 is CSARDPWGAEANYGYTF. The CDR3 region has the DNA TGCAGTGCTAGAGATCCCTGGGGAGCTGAAGCTAACTATGGCTACACCTTC.

This chain uses TRBV5-1 with TRBJ1-1; no firm D call. Between the trimmed V and J ends, which lost 4 bases and 5 bases, there was a span of 15 bases. Germline V gene data show CDR1 as SGHRS and CDR2 as YFSETQ. The CDR3 extends over 14 amino acids. The CDR3 DNA reads TGCGCCAGCAGCCGCTGGACGGAGCGGACTGAAGCTTTCTTT. Amino acid sequence: CASSRWTERTEAFF. Together with reference TRBV5-1 and TRBJ1-1, the CDR3 gives the full variable domain: KAGVTQTPRYLIKTRGQQVTLSCSPISGHRSVSWYQQTPGQGLQFLFEYFSETQRNKGNFPGRFSGRQFSNSRSEMNVSTLELGDSALYLCASSRWTERTEAFFGQGTRLTVV.

This clonotype was picked up a small number of times. This clone may be a read error of a much larger clone one base away. This chain joins TRBV11-2 and TRBJ2-1; D may be TRBD2 (6 bases). This CDR3 has 16 amino acids. Germline V gene sequence: CDR1 SGHAT, CDR2 FQNNGV. DNA for the CDR3: TGTGTCAGCAGCGACATCCGGACTATCTCCTACAATGAGCAGTTCTTC. Amino acids: CVSSDIRTISYNEQFF.

This clonotype was seen repeatedly, ten times or more. The chain links TRBV20-1 to TRBJ1-1; maybe TRBD1 (6 bases). CDR1 is DFQATT, CDR2 SNEGSKA, per germline (reference sequence). V lost 1 base and J 5 bases, leaving 14 bases between the germline ends. This CDR3 is built from 14 residues. For the CDR3, the DNA is TGCAGTGCTAGAGTTGATTCAGGGGTGACTGAAGCTTTCTTT. Its translation is CSARVDSGVTEAFF.

Many counts were recorded for this clonotype. The chain is built from TRBV12-3 or TRBV12-4 and TRBJ2-1; 11 bases line up with TRBD2. The CDR3 runs 14 residues. J was trimmed by 6 bases and V by 6 bases; bases with no gene match: 4. The CDR3: CASSTSGGLNEQFF. The CDR3 coding sequence is TGTGCCAGCAGCACTAGCGGGGGCCTCAATGAGCAGTTCTTC.

This clonotype was recorded once. Germline is not matched at one junction end, which may reflect a read error. This chain links TRBV20-1 with TRBJ2-1, with 15 bases lining up with TRBD2. Germline CDR1 is DFQATT and CDR2 is SNEGSKA (reference sequence). The CDR3 covers 14 residues. CDR3 DNA sequence: TGCAGCGCTAGCCCGGGACTAGCGGGGGGCCAGAGATTCTTC. Translation: CSASPGLAGGQRFF.

Many counts were recorded for this clonotype. This rearrangement joins TRBV5-1 to TRBJ1-1, with D possibly matching TRBD1 (5 bases). The V end was cut by 3 bases, the J end by 1 base, with 10 bases between. The CDR3 contains 14 residues. Germline V CDR1 and CDR2: SGHRS, YFSETQ. The CDR3 loop reads CASSSRGGNTEAFF. Here the CDR3 DNA reads TGCGCCAGCAGCTCTAGGGGAGGGAACACTGAAGCTTTCTTT.

This clonotype was recorded many times. The chain joins TRBV5-8 to TRBJ1-5; 7 nucleotides line up with TRBD1. The junction had 1 base not matched to a gene; V was cut back by 3 bases and J by 4 bases. The CDR3 has 13 amino acids. The germline gives CDR1 SGHTS, CDR2 YDEGEE. For the CDR3, the DNA is TGTGCCAGCAGCTCGACAGGGAATCAGCCCCAGCATTTT. Its translation: CASSSTGNQPQHF.

This clonotype was counted at least ten times. The V and J genes are TRBV20-1 and TRBJ2-7; possibly TRBD1 for D (5 bases). Trimming took off 1 base at V and 4 bases at J, with 11 bases between the two ends. This CDR3 spans 13 amino acids. The V gene's germline CDR1 is DFQATT and CDR2 SNEGSKA (reference sequence). CDR3 sequence reads: CSARGGQTYEQYF. The CDR3 DNA reads as TGCAGTGCTAGAGGCGGACAAACATACGAGCAGTACTTC.

This clonotype came up many times. The rearrangement links TRBV5-1 to TRBJ2-7; D not resolved. CDR1 and CDR2 from the germline V gene are SGHRS and YFSETQ. V lost 0 bases and J 0 bases, leaving 13 bases between the germline ends. This CDR3 has 16 amino acids. CDR3 region: CASSLVGRLLSYEQYV. Written as DNA, the CDR3 is TGCGCCAGCAGCTTGGTGGGCAGGTTACTCTCCTACGAGCAGTACGTC.

This clonotype appeared many times. This sequence joins TRBV5-1 and TRBJ2-7; 7 nucleotides align to TRBD1. The V gene end was trimmed by 2 bases and the J gene end by 2 bases; junction bases not matched to a gene: 10. This CDR3 has 16 residues. Per the germline V gene, CDR1 is SGHRS and CDR2 is YFSETQ. The CDR3 is CASSFSTGAYTYEQYV. The CDR3 region has the DNA TGCGCCAGCAGCTTTTCTACAGGGGCCTATACCTACGAGCAGTACGTC.